The next 29 T cell receptor beta chains were all read from a single sample in a study of blood T cells in healthy people across ages. A second roughly 6 to 12 cycle PCR used barcoded and J-beta primers. A single record per CDR3 protein comes from TCRdb applying MiXCR to the 5' RACE reads. The table has fewer than 800,000 distinct CDR3 sequences, around a quarter seen once; the top ten hold 9.4%. The data also belong to a second study, concerning T cells of mothers and their children.

Sample: blood. All receptors come from a boy younger than 18 in good health.

The J gene is TRBJ2-7, the V gene TRBV7-3; 9 bases line up with TRBD1. CDR1 is SGHTA, CDR2 FQGTGA, per germline. This CDR3 region has 15 residues. V gave up 3 bases and J gave up 3 bases; unmatched junction bases: 6. CDR3 loop: CASSLTGGQGYEQYF. As DNA, the CDR3 is TGTGCCAGCAGCTTGACGGGGGGACAGGGCTACGAGCAGTACTTC.

The gene calls are TRBV15 and TRBJ2-3, with D possibly being TRBD2 (6 bases). The V gene lost 7 bases and the J gene lost 0 bases, with 11 bases spanning the gap. Germline V gene sequence: CDR1 LNHNV, CDR2 YYDKDF (reference sequence). The CDR3 contains 14 residues. The CDR3 protein is CATTRGGSTDTQYF. For the CDR3, the DNA is TGTGCCACCACCCGTGGGGGGAGCACAGATACGCAGTATTTT.

The sample holds a few counts of this clonotype. The chain has TRBV25-1 and TRBJ2-5; D is uncertain. The CDR3 covers 13 residues. Trimming stripped 2 bases from V and 3 bases from J, with 7 bases between. CDR1 and CDR2 (germline): MGHDK, SYGVNS. The CDR3 DNA reads TGTGCCAGCAGTGAACGGTTAGAAGAGACCCAGTACTTC. Protein product: CASSERLEETQYF.

This clonotype was found a few times. The rearrangement uses TRBV25-1 and TRBJ2-5, with D tentatively TRBD2 (6 bases). In germline, CDR1 is MGHDK, CDR2 SYGVNS. V lost 7 bases and J lost 5, with 8 bases in between. The length of the CDR3 is 11 residues. CDR3 residues: CASIRGETQYF. The CDR3 coding sequence is TGTGCCAGCATACGGGGGGAGACCCAGTACTTC.

This clonotype showed up just a few times. V gene TRBV6-5 combines with J gene TRBJ1-5; no clear D. The CDR3 sequence is 14 residues long. V lost 2 bases and J lost 6, with 11 bases in between. Per germline, CDR1 MNHEY and CDR2 SVGAGI. This CDR3 reads CASSYERSAQPQHF. The CDR3 DNA sequence: TGTGCCAGCAGTTACGAACGGTCGGCTCAGCCCCAGCATTTT.

The sample holds a few counts of this clonotype. The V call is TRBV7-9, the J call TRBJ2-3; no clear D gene. Germline V gene sequence: CDR1 SEHNR, CDR2 FQNEAQ (reference sequence). The V end lost 5 bases, the J end lost 4 bases, and 16 bases lay between the germline ends. There are 15 residues in the CDR3. In DNA, the CDR3 is TGTGCCAGCAGCCTAGGCGGCACACATTCAGATACGCAGTATTTT. Translating it yields CASSLGGTHSDTQYF.

This clonotype has more than one count but fewer than ten. The chain couples TRBV7-9 to TRBJ2-7; 16 positions match TRBD2. Trimming removed 5 bases from V and 0 bases from J; junction bases left unmatched: 10. This CDR3 spans 19 amino acids. Germline CDR1 is SEHNR and CDR2 is FQNEAQ (reference sequence). CDR3 sequence reads: CASSPFGTSGGASSYEQYF. The CDR3 nucleotides are TGTGCCAGCAGCCCGTTCGGGACTAGCGGGGGGGCCTCCTCCTACGAGCAGTACTTC.

This clonotype appeared a few times. The chain couples TRBV6-6 to TRBJ1-5; TRBD1 is a possible D gene (5 bases). V shed 0 bases and J shed 3 bases, with 9 bases lying between them. Germline V CDR1 and CDR2: MNHNY, SVGAGI (reference sequence). The CDR3 totals 15 residues. This chain's CDR3 is CASSYSGTDNQPQHF. In DNA form, the CDR3 reads TGTGCCAGCAGTTACTCAGGGACGGACAATCAGCCCCAGCATTTT.

The chain carries TRBV12-3 or TRBV12-4 and TRBJ2-5, with 12 bases matching TRBD2. The CDR3 contains 19 residues. The junction had 16 bases not matched to a gene; V was cut back by 3 bases and J by 5 bases. The CDR3 spells CASSFKLSLAGGARETQYF. Written as DNA, the CDR3 is TGTGCCAGCAGTTTTAAACTATCACTAGCGGGAGGAGCGCGGGAGACCCAGTACTTC.

This clonotype was observed a single time. The chain is built from TRBV28 and TRBJ2-5, with D uncertain. The V gene's germline CDR1 is MDHEN and CDR2 SYDVKM. This CDR3 spans 13 amino acids. V lost 6 bases and J 2 bases, leaving 10 bases between the germline ends. The CDR3 nucleotides read TGTGCCAGCAGCCATACTGTACAAGAGACCCAGTACTTC. Translation: CASSHTVQETQYF.

Only a few counts were recorded for this clonotype. The chain employs TRBV28 and TRBJ2-1; 8 bases align to TRBD2. The CDR3 consists of 15 residues. The ends lost 6 bases at V and 8 bases at J; junction bases unmatched: 12. CDR1 and CDR2 from the germline V gene are MDHEN and SYDVKM. The CDR3 spells CASSPVAGSNDEQFF. The DNA of the CDR3 is TGTGCCAGCAGCCCAGTAGCGGGAAGTAACGATGAGCAGTTCTTC.

This clonotype occurred a few times. This rearrangement joins TRBV15 to TRBJ2-4; the match to TRBD2 covers 7 bases. CDR3 size: 14 residues. With V trimmed by 1 base and J by 9 bases, 6 bases remained unmatched. CDR1 is LNHNV and CDR2 is YYDKDF in the germline V gene (reference sequence). The CDR3: CATSRVVREGIQYF. CDR3 in DNA: TGTGCCACCAGCAGAGTAGTAAGGGAGGGCATTCAGTACTTC.

The chain recombines TRBV12-3 or TRBV12-4 with TRBJ2-5; tentatively, D is TRBD1 (5 bases). Deletions cut 5 bases from V and 2 bases from J, with 18 bases between. The CDR3 is 16 residues long. The CDR3 spells CASSPRQQFTQETQYF. In DNA form, the CDR3 reads TGTGCCAGCAGTCCTCGACAGCAGTTTACGCAAGAGACCCAGTACTTC.

The sample holds a few counts of this clonotype. V usage is TRBV5-1 and J usage is TRBJ2-2; 10 positions match TRBD2. CDR1 and CDR2 (germline): SGHRS, YFSETQ. V was clipped by 8 bases and J by 1 base; unmatched bases: 5. CDR3 length equals 15 residues. The CDR3 DNA reads TGCGCCAGTAGGACTAGCGGTGAGAACACCGGGGAGCTGTTTTTT. It translates to CASRTSGENTGELFF.

This clonotype was observed a handful of times. The rearrangement joins TRBV24-1 to TRBJ2-3; 8 bases match TRBD2. The trim removed 5 bases at V and 7 bases at J, leaving 4 bases unmatched. The CDR3 consists of 13 residues. Germline CDR1 reads KGHDR; CDR2 reads SFDVKD. The CDR3 region is CATSGVAGYTQYF. In nucleotides, the CDR3 is TGTGCCACCAGTGGTGTAGCGGGGTATACGCAGTATTTT.

This clonotype was seen only a few times. The genes are TRBV29-1 and TRBJ1-1; tentative D call: TRBD1 (5 bases). Germline CDR1 is SQVTM and CDR2 is ANQGSEA. This CDR3 has 13 amino acids. V was trimmed by 6 bases and J by 4 bases, leaving 15 bases between them. CDR3 protein: CSVGRGRSTEAFF. The CDR3 nucleotides are TGCAGCGTAGGGAGGGGACGGAGCACTGAAGCTTTCTTT.

The chain uses TRBV11-3 and TRBJ1-1, with a weak D call TRBD1 (6 bases). The CDR3 is made up of 13 amino acids. V lost 5 bases, J lost 7 bases, and 14 bases lay in between. Germline-derived CDR1 and CDR2 are SGHNT and YENEEA. The CDR3 region has the DNA TGTGCCAGCAGCCTAGCCGGGGGCTTTGAAGCTTTCTTT. Residues: CASSLAGGFEAFF.

This chain joins TRBV10-3 and TRBJ2-1; D unresolved. Trimming removed 7 bases at V and 9 bases at J, with 10 bases between. The CDR3 extends over 11 amino acids. Germline V gene lookup returns CDR1 ENHRY and CDR2 SYGVKD. CDR3 loop: CAIMNDFEQFF. The CDR3 DNA reads TGTGCCATCATGAATGACTTTGAGCAGTTCTTC.

This chain joins TRBV2 and TRBJ2-6; either TRBD1 or TRBD2 may fit D (5 bases each). V was pared by 6 bases and J by 1 base, with 19 bases between. CDR1 and CDR2 (germline): SNHLY, FYNNEI. The CDR3 is 18 amino acids. DNA of the CDR3: TGTGCCAGCAGGGGGGACCGAAATCTCCAATCTGGGGCCAACGTCCTGACTTTC. Protein sequence: CASRGDRNLQSGANVLTF.

This clonotype came up a few times. The chain has TRBV12-3 or TRBV12-4 and TRBJ2-5, with TRBD2 identical over 8 bases. CDR3 length: 19 residues. The J segment lost 6 bases and the V segment lost 6 bases, leaving 24 bases of the junction unmatched. The CDR3 DNA reads as TGTGCCAGCAGCCCGAGGGGGGGTGGTAGCGGGATGAGGACCAAGACCCAGTACTTC. It translates to CASSPRGGGSGMRTKTQYF.

In its sample, this clonotype was seen a few times. The genes are TRBV6-6 and TRBJ2-7, with D perhaps being TRBD1 or TRBD2 (6 bases each). This CDR3 is built from 15 residues. Germline V gene data show CDR1 as MNHNY and CDR2 as SVGAGI (reference sequence). V lost 6 bases and J 3 bases, leaving 18 bases between the germline ends. The CDR3 here is CASSPGGGRRYEQYF. The CDR3 DNA reads as TGTGCCAGCAGCCCCGGGGGCGGACGGCGCTACGAGCAGTACTTC.

V is TRBV20-1 and J is TRBJ2-1; 9 nucleotides line up with TRBD1. The J segment lost 2 bases and the V segment lost 3 bases, leaving 2 bases of the junction unmatched. Germline V gives CDR1 DFQATT, CDR2 SNEGSKA (reference sequence). The length of the CDR3 is 14 residues. In nucleotides, the CDR3 is TGCAGTGCTAGGGGACAGGGTCCCTACAATGAGCAGTTCTTC. It translates to CSARGQGPYNEQFF.

The V call is TRBV7-2, the J call TRBJ2-5; D is unclear. With 0 bases removed from V and 1 base from J, the gap between germline ends came to 6 bases. The germline V gene encodes CDR1 SGHTA and CDR2 FQGNSA. This CDR3 is built from 14 residues. The DNA for the CDR3 is TGTGCCAGCAGCTTAGCACTTTTCCAAGAGACCCAGTACTTC. Amino acid sequence: CASSLALFQETQYF.

The table lists this clonotype with a count of one. The junction and the germline gene differ at one end; a read error may be behind it. The chain is built from TRBV28 and TRBJ1-1; possible D gene TRBD1, 5 bases. This CDR3 has 13 amino acids. Per the germline V gene, CDR1 is MDHEN and CDR2 is SYDVKM. The CDR3 nucleotides are TGTGCCAGCAGTTTCGAGGGGAACACTGACGCTTTCTTT. Amino acids: CASSFEGNTDAFF.

This chain links TRBV2 with TRBJ2-5; 8 nucleotides align to TRBD1. Looked up from germline, CDR1 is SNHLY and CDR2 is FYNNEI. The V segment lost 4 bases and the J segment 5 bases; nucleotides outside the gene matches: 15. This CDR3 has 17 amino acids. This CDR3 is CASSGAVSDRVLETQYF. DNA of the CDR3: TGTGCCAGCAGTGGGGCAGTGTCGGACAGGGTGTTGGAGACCCAGTACTTC. The full variable domain, completed using reference TRBV2 and TRBJ2-5, is EPEVTQTPSHQVTQMGQEVILRCVPISNHLYFYWYRQILGQKVEFLVSFYNNEISEKSEIFDDQFSVERPDGSNFTLKIRSTKLEDSAMYFCASSGAVSDRVLETQYFGPGTRLLVL.

V is TRBV4-1 and J is TRBJ2-1, with D unresolved. The germline gives CDR1 MGHRA, CDR2 YSYEKL. The CDR3 contains 16 residues. Trimming left V 0 bases short and J 6 bases short, with 15 bases between. The CDR3 DNA follows: TGCGCCAGCAGCCAAGATAAGGACCGGTTGGGCAATGAGCAGTTCTTC. The encoded protein is CASSQDKDRLGNEQFF.

The J gene is TRBJ2-7, the V gene TRBV27; 12 bases are a match to TRBD1. This CDR3 is 15 amino acids long. The V gene end was trimmed by 5 bases and the J gene end by 5 bases; junction bases not matched to a gene: 7. Germline V gives CDR1 MNHEY, CDR2 SMNVEV (reference sequence). Written as DNA, the CDR3 is TGTGCCAGCAGTCCCTTGGGACAGGGGGCCAACGAGCAGTACTTC. It translates to CASSPLGQGANEQYF.

The gene calls are TRBV28 and TRBJ2-7; 8 bases line up with TRBD2. CDR3 length: 17 residues. V trimming: 1 base; J trimming: 4 bases; junction bases outside the gene matches: 12. Per germline, CDR1 MDHEN and CDR2 SYDVKM. CDR3 protein: CASSLFPLGAGEYEQYF. CDR3 in DNA: TGTGCCAGCAGTTTATTTCCGCTTGGAGCGGGAGAATACGAGCAGTACTTC.

For this clonotype: Since the CDR3 does not end with the conserved phenylalanine or tryptophan, this likely comes from a read error. The V gene is TRBV7-9, the J gene TRBJ2-7; D call uncertain. The CDR3 extends over 15 amino acids. The V gene's germline CDR1 is SEHNR and CDR2 FQNEAQ (reference sequence). V lost 4 bases to trimming and J lost 2 bases, with 15 bases between them. CDR3 sequence reads: CASSSSTLKAYEQYS. The CDR3 DNA follows: TGTGCCAGCAGCTCCTCAACCCTCAAGGCCTACGAGCAGTACTCC.